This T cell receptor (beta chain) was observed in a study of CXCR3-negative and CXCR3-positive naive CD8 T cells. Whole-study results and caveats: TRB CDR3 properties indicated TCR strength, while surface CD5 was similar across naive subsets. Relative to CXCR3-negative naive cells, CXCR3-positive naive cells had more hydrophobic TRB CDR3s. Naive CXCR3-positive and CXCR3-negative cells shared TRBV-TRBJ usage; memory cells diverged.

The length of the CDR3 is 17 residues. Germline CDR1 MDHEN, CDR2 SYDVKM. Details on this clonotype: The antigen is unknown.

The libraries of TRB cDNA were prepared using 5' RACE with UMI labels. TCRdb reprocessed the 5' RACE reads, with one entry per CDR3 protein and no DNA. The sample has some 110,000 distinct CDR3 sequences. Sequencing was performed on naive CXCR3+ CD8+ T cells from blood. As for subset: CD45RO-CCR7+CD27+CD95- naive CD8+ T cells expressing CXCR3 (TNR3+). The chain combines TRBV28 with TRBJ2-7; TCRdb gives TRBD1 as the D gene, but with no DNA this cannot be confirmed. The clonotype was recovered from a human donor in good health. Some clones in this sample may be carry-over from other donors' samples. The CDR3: CASSLTTQGAPYYEQYF. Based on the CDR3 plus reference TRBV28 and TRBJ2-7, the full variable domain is DVKVTQSSRYLVKRTGEKVFLECVQDMDHENMFWYRQDPGLGLRLIYFSYDVKMKEKGDIPEGYSVSREKKERFSLILESASTNQTSMYLCASSLTTQGAPYYEQYFGPGTRLTVT.